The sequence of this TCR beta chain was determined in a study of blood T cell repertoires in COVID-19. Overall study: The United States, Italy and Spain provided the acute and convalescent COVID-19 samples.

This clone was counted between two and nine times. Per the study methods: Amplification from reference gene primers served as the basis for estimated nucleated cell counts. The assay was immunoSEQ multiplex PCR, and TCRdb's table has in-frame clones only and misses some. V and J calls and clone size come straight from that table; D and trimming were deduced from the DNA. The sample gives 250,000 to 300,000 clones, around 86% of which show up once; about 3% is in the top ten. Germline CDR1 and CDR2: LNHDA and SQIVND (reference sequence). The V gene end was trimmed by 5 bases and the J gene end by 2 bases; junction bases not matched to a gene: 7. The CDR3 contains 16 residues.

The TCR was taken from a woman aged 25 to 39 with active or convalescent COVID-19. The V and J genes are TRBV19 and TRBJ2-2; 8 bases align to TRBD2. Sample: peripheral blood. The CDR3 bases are TGTGCCAGTAGTTTCGCGACTAGCGTCAACACCGGGGAGCTGTTTTTT. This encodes CASSFATSVNTGELFF.